The source of this T cell receptor beta chain is a study of shared clonotypes between healthy human individuals. Whole-study results and caveats: Non-shared clonotypes displayed generation probabilities falling below those of clonotypes present in all four donors.

About this clone: What it recognizes is unknown.

Germline V gene data show CDR1 as MNHEY and CDR2 as SVGAGI. CDR3 length equals 16 residues. Trimming cost V 0 bases and J 6 bases, with 14 bases left between them. The table came from immunoSEQ multiplex PCR; TCRdb's copy has only in-frame clones and leaves some out. The sample lists about 2.2 million clones; about 93% were seen once. CD8 cells regarded as naive lacked CD45RO, were positively chosen for CCR7, and omitted terminally differentiated effector memory CD45RA+ cells. The sample was naive CD8+ T cells from PBMCs. This TCR was sampled from a man aged 18-30 years in good health. Some clones in this sample may be carry-over from other donors' samples. The chain couples TRBV6-5 to TRBJ2-2; tentatively, D is TRBD1 (6 bases). The CDR3 spells CASSYSKGGRAGELFF. In DNA form, the CDR3 reads TGTGCCAGCAGTTACTCGAAAGGGGGTCGGGCCGGGGAGCTGTTTTTT.